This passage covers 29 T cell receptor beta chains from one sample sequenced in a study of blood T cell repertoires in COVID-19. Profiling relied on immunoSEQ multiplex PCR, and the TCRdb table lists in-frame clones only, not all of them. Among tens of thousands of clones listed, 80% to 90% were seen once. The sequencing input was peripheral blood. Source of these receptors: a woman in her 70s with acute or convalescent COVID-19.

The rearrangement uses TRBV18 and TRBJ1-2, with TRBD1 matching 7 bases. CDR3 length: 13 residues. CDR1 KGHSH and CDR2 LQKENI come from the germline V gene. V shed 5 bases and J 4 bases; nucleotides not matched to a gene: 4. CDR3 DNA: TGTGCCAGCTCAGCGGGACAGTTCTATGGCTACACCTTC. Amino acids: CASSAGQFYGYTF.

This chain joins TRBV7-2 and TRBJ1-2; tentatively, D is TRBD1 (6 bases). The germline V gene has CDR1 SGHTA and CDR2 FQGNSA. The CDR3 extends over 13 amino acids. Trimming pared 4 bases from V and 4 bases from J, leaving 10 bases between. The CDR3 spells CASSSDRIYGYTF. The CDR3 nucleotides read TGTGCCAGCAGCTCCGACAGGATCTATGGCTACACCTTC.

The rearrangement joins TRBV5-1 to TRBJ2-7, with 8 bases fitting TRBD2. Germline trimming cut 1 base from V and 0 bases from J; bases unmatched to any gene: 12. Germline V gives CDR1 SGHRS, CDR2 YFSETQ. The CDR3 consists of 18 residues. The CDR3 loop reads CASSLRAFLAGASYEQYF. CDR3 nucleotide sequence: TGCGCCAGCAGCTTGAGGGCTTTCCTAGCGGGTGCCTCCTACGAGCAGTACTTC.

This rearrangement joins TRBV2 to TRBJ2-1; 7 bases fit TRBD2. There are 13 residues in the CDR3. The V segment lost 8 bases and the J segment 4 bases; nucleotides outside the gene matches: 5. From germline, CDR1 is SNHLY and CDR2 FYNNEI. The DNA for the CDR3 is TGTGCCAGCGCCCCTAGCGGATACAATGAGCAGTTCTTC. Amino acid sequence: CASAPSGYNEQFF.

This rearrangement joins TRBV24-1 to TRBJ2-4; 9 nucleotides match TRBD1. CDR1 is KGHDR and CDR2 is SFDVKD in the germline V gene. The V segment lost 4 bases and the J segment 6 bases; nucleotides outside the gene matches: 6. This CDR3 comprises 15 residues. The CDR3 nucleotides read TGTGCCACCAGTGACCCGGGACAGGGAGGAAACATTCAGTACTTC. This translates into CATSDPGQGGNIQYF.

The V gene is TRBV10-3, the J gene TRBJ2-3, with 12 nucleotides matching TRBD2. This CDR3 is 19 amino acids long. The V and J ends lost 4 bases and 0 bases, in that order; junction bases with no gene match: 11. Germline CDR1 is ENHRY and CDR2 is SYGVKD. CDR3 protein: CAISVSWTSGKSSTDTQYF. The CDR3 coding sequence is TGTGCCATCAGTGTAAGTTGGACTAGCGGGAAATCTAGCACAGATACGCAGTATTTT.

In nucleotides, the CDR3 is TGTGCCAGCAGCCAAGGGGGGACAGGCATCGTCCCCCTCCACTTT. Its translation is CASSQGGTGIVPLHF. The genes are TRBV3-1 (or the pseudogene TRBV3-2) and TRBJ1-6, with 8 bases fitting TRBD1. V lost 1 base, J lost 13 bases, and 9 bases stayed unmatched. The length of the CDR3 is 15 residues. Germline CDR1 LGHDT, CDR2 YNNKEL (reference sequence).

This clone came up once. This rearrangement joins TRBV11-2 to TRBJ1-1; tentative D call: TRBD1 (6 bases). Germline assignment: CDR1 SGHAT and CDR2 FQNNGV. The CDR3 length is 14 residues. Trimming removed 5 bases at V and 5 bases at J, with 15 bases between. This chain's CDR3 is CASSARGGATEAFF. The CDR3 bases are TGTGCCAGCAGCGCACGGGGGGGCGCTACTGAAGCTTTCTTT. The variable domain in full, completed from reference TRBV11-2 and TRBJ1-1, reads EAGVAQSPRYKIIEKRQSVAFWCNPISGHATLYWYQQILGQGPKLLIQFQNNGVVDDSQLPKDRFSAERLKGVDSTLKIQPAKLEDSAVYLCASSARGGATEAFFGQGTRLTVV.

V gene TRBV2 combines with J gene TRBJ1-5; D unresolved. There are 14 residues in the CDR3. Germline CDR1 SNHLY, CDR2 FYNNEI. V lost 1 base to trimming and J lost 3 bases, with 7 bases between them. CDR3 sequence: CASSEVSVNQPQHF. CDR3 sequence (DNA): TGTGCCAGCAGTGAAGTTTCCGTCAATCAGCCCCAGCATTTT.

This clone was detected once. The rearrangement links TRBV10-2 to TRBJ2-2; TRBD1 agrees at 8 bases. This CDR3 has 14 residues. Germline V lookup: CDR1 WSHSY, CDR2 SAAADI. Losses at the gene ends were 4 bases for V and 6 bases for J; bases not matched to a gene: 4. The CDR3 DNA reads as TGCGCCAGCAGTGTGGACAGGGCATCCGGGGAGCTGTTTTTT. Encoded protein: CASSVDRASGELFF.

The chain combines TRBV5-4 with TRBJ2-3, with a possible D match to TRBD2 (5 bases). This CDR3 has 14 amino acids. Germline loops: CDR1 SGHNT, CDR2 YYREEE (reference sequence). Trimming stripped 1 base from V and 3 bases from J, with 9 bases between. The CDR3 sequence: CASSLKAETDTQYF. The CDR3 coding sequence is TGTGCCAGCAGCTTGAAAGCGGAGACAGATACGCAGTATTTT.

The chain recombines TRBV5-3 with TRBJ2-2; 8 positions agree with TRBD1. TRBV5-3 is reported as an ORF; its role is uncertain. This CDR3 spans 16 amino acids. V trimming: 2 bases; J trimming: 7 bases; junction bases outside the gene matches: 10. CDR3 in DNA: TGTGCCAGAAGCTTCGTTTTGGACAGGGTCGACGGGGAGCTGTTTTTT. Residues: CARSFVLDRVDGELFF.

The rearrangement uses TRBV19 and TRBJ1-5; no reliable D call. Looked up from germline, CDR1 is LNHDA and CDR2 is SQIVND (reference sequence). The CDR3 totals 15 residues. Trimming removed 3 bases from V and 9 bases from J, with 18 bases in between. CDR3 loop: CASSIYLAGTSPQHF. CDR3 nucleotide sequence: TGTGCCAGTAGTATTTATTTGGCAGGTACTTCGCCCCAGCATTTT.

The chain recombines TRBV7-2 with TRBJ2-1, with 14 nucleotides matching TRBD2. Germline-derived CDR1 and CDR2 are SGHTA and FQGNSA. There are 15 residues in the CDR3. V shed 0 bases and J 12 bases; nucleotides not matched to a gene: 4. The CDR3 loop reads CASSLAGLAGELQFF. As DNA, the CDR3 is TGTGCCAGCAGCTTAGCGGGACTAGCGGGAGAATTGCAGTTCTTC.

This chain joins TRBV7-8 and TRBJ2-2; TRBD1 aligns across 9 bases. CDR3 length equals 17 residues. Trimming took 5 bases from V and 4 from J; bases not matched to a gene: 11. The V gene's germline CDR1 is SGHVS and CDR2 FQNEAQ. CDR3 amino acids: CASSPGGQGSATGELFF. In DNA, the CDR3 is TGTGCCAGCAGCCCGGGGGGACAGGGATCGGCCACCGGGGAGCTGTTTTTT.

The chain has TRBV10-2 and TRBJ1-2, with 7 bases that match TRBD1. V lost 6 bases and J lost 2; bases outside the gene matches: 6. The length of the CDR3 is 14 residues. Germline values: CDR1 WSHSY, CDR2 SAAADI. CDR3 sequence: CASRGATGNYGYTF. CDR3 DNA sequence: TGCGCCAGCAGGGGTGCGACAGGGAACTATGGCTACACCTTC.

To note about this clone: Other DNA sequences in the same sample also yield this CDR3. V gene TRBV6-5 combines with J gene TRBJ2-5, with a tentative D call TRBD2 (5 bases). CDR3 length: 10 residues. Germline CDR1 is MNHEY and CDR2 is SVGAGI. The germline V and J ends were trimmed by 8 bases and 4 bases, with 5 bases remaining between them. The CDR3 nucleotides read TGTGCCAGCGGGAGAGAGACCCAGTACTTC. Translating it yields CASGRETQYF.

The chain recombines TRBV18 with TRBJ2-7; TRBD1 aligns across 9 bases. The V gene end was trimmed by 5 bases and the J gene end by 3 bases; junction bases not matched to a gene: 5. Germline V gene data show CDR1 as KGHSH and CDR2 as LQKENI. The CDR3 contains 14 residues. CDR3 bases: TGTGCCAGCTCAGATGGACAGGGGTTCTACGAGCAGTACTTC. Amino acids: CASSDGQGFYEQYF.

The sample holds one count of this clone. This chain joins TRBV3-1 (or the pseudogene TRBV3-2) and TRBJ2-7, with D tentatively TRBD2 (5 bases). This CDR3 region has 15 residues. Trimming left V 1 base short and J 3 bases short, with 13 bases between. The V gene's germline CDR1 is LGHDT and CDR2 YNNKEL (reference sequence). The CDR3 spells CASSQVDSGFYEQYF. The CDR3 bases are TGTGCCAGCAGCCAAGTGGATTCGGGGTTCTACGAGCAGTACTTC.

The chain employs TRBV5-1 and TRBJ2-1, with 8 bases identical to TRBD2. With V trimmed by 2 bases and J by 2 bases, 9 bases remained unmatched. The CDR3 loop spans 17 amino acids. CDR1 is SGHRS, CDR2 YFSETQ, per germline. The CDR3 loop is CASSLPLLADTYNEQFF. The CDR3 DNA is TGCGCCAGCAGCTTACCCCTACTAGCGGATACCTACAATGAGCAGTTCTTC.

The CDR3 nucleotides read TGTGCCAGCATTCCAAAGGGGCCAGGGAACTATGGCTACACCTTC. It specifies CASIPKGPGNYGYTF. The rearrangement links TRBV28 to TRBJ1-2, with D tentatively TRBD1 (5 bases). This CDR3 spans 15 amino acids. CDR1 and CDR2 from the germline V gene are MDHEN and SYDVKM. V gave up 7 bases and J gave up 2 bases, with 17 bases separating them.

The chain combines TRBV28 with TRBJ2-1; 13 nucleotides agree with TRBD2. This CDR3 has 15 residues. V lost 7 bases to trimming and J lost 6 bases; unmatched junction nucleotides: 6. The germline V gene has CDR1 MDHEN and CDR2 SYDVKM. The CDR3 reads CASTPTSGRLNEQFF. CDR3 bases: TGTGCCAGCACCCCGACTAGCGGGAGGCTCAATGAGCAGTTCTTC.

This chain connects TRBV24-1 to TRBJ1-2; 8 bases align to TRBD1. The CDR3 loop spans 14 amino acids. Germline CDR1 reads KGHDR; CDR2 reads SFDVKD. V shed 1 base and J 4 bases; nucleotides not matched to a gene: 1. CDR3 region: CATSDFGQGYGYTF. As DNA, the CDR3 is TGTGCCACCAGTGATTTCGGACAGGGCTATGGCTACACCTTC.

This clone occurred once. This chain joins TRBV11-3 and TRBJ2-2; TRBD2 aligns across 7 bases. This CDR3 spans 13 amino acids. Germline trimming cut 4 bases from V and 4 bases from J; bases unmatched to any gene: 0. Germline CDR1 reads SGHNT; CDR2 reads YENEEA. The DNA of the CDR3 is TGTGCCAGCAGCTGGGAGGGCACCGGGGAGCTGTTTTTT. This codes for CASSWEGTGELFF.

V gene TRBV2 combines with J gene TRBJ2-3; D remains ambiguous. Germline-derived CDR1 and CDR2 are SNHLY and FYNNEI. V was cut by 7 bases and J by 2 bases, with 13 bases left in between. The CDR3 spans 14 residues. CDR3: CASNPTQSTDTQYF. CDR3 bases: TGTGCCAGCAATCCGACACAGTCCACAGATACGCAGTATTTT.

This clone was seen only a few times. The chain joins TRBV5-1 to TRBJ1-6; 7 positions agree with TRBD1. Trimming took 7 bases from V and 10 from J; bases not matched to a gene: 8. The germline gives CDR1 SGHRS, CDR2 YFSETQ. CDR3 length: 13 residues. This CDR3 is CASQQGNGSPLHF. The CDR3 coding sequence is TGCGCCAGCCAACAGGGGAACGGGTCACCCCTCCACTTT.

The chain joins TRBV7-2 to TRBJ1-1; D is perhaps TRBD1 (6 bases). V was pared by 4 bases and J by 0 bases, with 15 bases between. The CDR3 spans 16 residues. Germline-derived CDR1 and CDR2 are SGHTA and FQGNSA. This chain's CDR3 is CASSSRDIRMNTEAFF. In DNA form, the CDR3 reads TGTGCCAGCAGCTCCCGGGACATAAGGATGAACACTGAAGCTTTCTTT.

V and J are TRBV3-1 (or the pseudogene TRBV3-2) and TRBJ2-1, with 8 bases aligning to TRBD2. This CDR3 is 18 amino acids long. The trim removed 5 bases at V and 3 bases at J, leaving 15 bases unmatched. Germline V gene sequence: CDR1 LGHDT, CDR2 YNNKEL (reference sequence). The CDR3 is CASSGPPRGGSNYNEQFF. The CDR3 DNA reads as TGTGCCAGCAGCGGACCCCCCCGGGGGGGCTCCAACTACAATGAGCAGTTCTTC.

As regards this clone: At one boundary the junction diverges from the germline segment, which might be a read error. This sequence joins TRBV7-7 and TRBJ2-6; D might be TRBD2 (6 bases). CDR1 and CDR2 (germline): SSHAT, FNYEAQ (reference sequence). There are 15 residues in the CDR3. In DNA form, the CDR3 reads TGTGCTAGCAGCCCGTCGGGGGCTGGGGCCAACGTCCTGACTTTC. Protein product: CASSPSGAGANVLTF.